This T cell receptor (beta chain) was obtained from a study of CD8 T cells in Susac syndrome. Study background: Patients with Susac syndrome were, at the time of blood collection, therapy-naive, maintained on corticosteroids, or maintained on intravenous immunoglobulin alone.

Random hexamers primed reverse transcription of about 0.45 to 1 ug RNA. TCRdb analysed the immunoSEQ multiplex PCR reads with MiXCR anew, one entry per CDR3 protein. In the table there are around 170,000 distinct CDR3 sequences, 94% of which are singletons. The TEMRA cells underwent FACS enrichment, while the CD8+ and CD4+ T cells underwent negative isolation. The CDR3 is made up of 10 amino acids. Trimming stripped 10 bases from V and 4 bases from J, with 7 bases between. Germline V gives CDR1 SEHNR, CDR2 FQNEAQ (reference sequence). This receptor was identified in a human donor with Susac syndrome. The sequenced material came from CD4+ T cells from PBMCs. The rearrangement links TRBV7-9 to TRBJ1-2; D is unclear. CDR3 protein: CATTPYGYTF. The CDR3 DNA sequence: TGTGCCACGACCCCCTATGGCTACACCTTC. The full variable domain, its missing parts supplied by reference TRBV7-9 and TRBJ1-2, is DTGVSQNPRHKITKRGQNVTFRCDPISEHNRLYWYRQTLGQGPEFLTYFQNEAQLEKSRLLSDRFSAERPKGSFSTLEIQRTEQGDSAMYLCATTPYGYTFGSGTRLTVV.